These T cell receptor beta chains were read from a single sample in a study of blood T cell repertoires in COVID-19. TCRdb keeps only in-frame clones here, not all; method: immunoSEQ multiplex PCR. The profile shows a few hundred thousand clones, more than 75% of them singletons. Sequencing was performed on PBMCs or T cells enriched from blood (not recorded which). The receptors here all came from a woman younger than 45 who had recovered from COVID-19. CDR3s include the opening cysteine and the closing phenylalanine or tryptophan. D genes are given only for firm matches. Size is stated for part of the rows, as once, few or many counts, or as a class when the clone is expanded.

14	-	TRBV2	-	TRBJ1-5	CASSEVQGIQPQHF	TGTGCCAGCAGTGAAGTTCAGGGCATACAGCCCCAGCATTTT
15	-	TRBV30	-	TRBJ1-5	CAWSVLAGGFQPQHF	TGTGCCTGGAGTGTCTTAGCGGGGGGGTTTCAGCCCCAGCATTTT
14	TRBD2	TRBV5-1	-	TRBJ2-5	CASSFAGGLETQYF	TGCGCCAGCAGCTTCGCGGGGGGGCTGGAGACCCAGTACTTC
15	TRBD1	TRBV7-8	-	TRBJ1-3	CASRPPGTGGNTIYF	TGTGCCAGCAGGCCTCCCGGGACAGGGGGAAACACCATATATTTT
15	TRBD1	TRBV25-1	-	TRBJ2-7	CASSGRTGNSYEQYF	TGTGCCAGCAGTGGCCGGACAGGGAACTCCTACGAGCAGTACTTC
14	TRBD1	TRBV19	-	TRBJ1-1	CASSAGGGNTEAFF	TGTGCCAGTAGTGCAGGGGGCGGTAACACTGAAGCTTTCTTT
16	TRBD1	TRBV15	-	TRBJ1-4	CATSRDPGTANEKLFF	TGTGCCACCAGCAGAGACCCCGGGACAGCGAATGAAAAACTGTTTTTT
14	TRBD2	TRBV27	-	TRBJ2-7	CASSFGGEAYEQYF	TGTGCCAGCAGTTTTGGGGGGGAAGCCTACGAGCAGTACTTC
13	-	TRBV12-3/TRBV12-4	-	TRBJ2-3	CASSFGRVYTQYF	TGTGCCAGCAGTTTCGGCAGGGTGTATACGCAGTATTTT
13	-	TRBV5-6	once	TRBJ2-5	CASSLDFRETQYF	TGTGCCAGCAGCTTGGACTTTCGAGAGACCCAGTACTTC
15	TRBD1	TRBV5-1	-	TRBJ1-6	CASSLRTGGNSPLHF	TGCGCCAGCAGCTTGAGGACAGGGGGCAATTCACCCCTCCACTTT
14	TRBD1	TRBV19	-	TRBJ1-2	CASSIGQGRLSYTF	TGTGCCAGTAGTATAGGACAGGGTAGACTGTCCTACACCTTC
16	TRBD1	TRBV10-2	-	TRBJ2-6	CATQTGGESGANVLTF	TGCGCCACCCAGACAGGGGGGGAATCTGGGGCCAACGTCCTGACTTTC
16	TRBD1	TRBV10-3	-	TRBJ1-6	CAISEAGQLYNSPLHF	TGTGCCATCAGTGAGGCGGGACAGTTATACAATTCACCCCTCCACTTT
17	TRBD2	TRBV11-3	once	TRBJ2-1	CASSFYPAGSPYNEQFF	TGTGCCAGCAGCTTTTACCCAGCGGGGAGTCCCTACAATGAGCAGTTCTTC
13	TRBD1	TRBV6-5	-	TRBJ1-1	CASSPHRGTEAFF	TGTGCCAGCAGTCCCCACAGGGGCACTGAAGCTTTCTTT
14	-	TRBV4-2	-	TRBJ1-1	CASSQSSPRAEAFF	TGTGCCAGCAGCCAGTCCTCCCCGCGGGCTGAAGCTTTCTTT
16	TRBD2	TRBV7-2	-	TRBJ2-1	CASSFPTSGVGNEQFF	TGTGCCAGCAGCTTCCCGACTAGCGGGGTTGGCAATGAGCAGTTCTTC
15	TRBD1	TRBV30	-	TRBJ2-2	CAWNKQGANTGELFF	TGTGCCTGGAACAAGCAGGGGGCTAATACCGGGGAGCTGTTTTTT
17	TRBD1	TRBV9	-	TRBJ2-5	CASSVGSGTGGEETQYF	TGTGCCAGCAGCGTAGGTAGTGGGACAGGGGGCGAAGAGACCCAGTACTTC
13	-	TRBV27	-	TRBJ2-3	CASSFNRRDTQYF	TGTGCCAGCAGTTTCAACAGGAGAGATACGCAGTATTTT
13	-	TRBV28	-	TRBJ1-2	CASSSDRRRGYTF	TGTGCCAGCAGTTCCGACAGGCGACGCGGCTACACCTTC
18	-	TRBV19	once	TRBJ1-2	CASSMRTGLTIPNYGYTF	TGTGCCAGTAGTATGCGGACTGGGCTCACCATTCCTAACTATGGCTACACCTTC
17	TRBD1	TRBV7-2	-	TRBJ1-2	CASSSPTGTGGDGGYTF	TGTGCCAGCAGCTCACCAACCGGGACAGGGGGAGATGGTGGCTACACCTTC
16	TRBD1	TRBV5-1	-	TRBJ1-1	CASSSGTGVGDTEAFF	TGCGCCAGCAGCTCCGGGACAGGGGTAGGGGACACTGAAGCTTTCTTT
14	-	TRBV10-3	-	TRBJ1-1	CAISVGGTNTEAFF	TGTGCCATCAGCGTGGGGGGGACGAACACTGAAGCTTTCTTT
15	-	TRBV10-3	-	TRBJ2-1	CAISDAGSSGNEQFF	TGTGCCATCAGTGATGCGGGGTCCAGTGGGAATGAGCAGTTCTTC
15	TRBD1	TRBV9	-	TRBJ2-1	CASSPRQGLDNEQFF	TGTGCCAGCAGCCCCCGACAGGGTCTAGACAATGAGCAGTTCTTC
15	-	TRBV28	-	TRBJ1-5	CASSLETVGNQPQHF	TGTGCCAGCAGTTTAGAAACAGTGGGCAATCAGCCCCAGCATTTT
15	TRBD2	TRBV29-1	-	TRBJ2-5	CSVEVYGGNSETQYF	TGCAGCGTTGAAGTTTACGGGGGGAATTCCGAGACCCAGTACTTC
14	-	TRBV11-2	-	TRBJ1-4	CASSLDAGGTELFF	TGTGCCAGCAGCTTAGACGCCGGAGGGACGGAACTGTTTTTT
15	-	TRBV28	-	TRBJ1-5	CASSLLAEGGGAQHF	TGTGCCAGCAGTTTATTGGCGGAAGGTGGCGGGGCCCAGCATTTT
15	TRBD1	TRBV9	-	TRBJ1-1	CASSVGMTGGTEAFF	TGTGCCAGCAGCGTGGGTATGACAGGGGGAACTGAAGCTTTCTTT
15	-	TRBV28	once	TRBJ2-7	CASSNTGRSSYEQYF	TGTGCCAGCAGCAACACAGGACGCTCCTCCTACGAGCAGTACTTC
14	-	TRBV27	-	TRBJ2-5	CASSYQAGSRTQYF	TGTGCCAGCAGTTATCAGGCAGGGTCGCGGACCCAGTACTTC
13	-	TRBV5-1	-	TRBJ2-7	CASSLGSGDEQYF	TGCGCCAGCAGCTTGGGTTCGGGGGACGAGCAGTACTTC
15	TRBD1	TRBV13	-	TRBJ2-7	CASSTHRDRLYEQYF	TGTGCCAGCAGCACCCACCGGGACAGGCTCTACGAGCAGTACTTC
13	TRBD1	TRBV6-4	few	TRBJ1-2	CASSDTGQGGYTF	TGTGCCAGCAGTGACACAGGACAGGGTGGCTACACCTTC
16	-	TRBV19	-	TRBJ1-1	CASSLPRRPMNTEAFF	TGTGCCAGTAGCTTACCCCGGCGGCCCATGAACACTGAAGCTTTCTTT
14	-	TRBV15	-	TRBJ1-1	CATSRDLAGQQAFF	TGTGCCACCAGCAGAGATCTGGCAGGTCAACAAGCTTTCTTT
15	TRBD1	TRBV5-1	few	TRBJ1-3	CASSQTGLSGNTIYF	TGCGCCAGCAGCCAGACAGGGCTCTCTGGAAACACCATATATTTT